This TCR beta chain was obtained from a study of blood T cells in healthy people across ages (dated by TCRdb to between 2014 and 2017). Study-level background: In model experiments, roughly one uniquely barcoded TCR beta cDNA molecule per two T cells was captured by template switching. The donors were divided into four age groups: young (average roughly 17 years), middle-aged (approximately 39), aged (approximately 62) and long-lived (roughly 88). The study measured age-related changes in TCR beta repertoire diversity using deep sequencing normalized with unique cDNA molecular identifiers. Donors of different ages were randomly distributed across sequencing lanes to avoid experimental bias. Two additional independent replicas of 1 million unique cDNA reads from the same blood draw were analyzed for two donors (one aged 18 to 30 and one aged 80 or older). General findings and caveats noted by the study authors: Compared with the aged group, the long-lived group had more naive CD4+ T cells, fewer expanded clones and increased TCR diversity, a pattern suggesting age selection. Estimates of total diversity based on one million sequenced T cells were regarded as lower bounds and as underestimates. Observed TCR beta diversity per million T cells fell roughly linearly with age, and a significant reduction was already apparent by age around 40. Conclusive comparison of naive and antigen-experienced compartments was prevented by the profiling of bulk unsorted PBMCs. Donor CMV infection status was unknown, potentially confounding age-related changes in expanded clonotypes. There was a strong correlation between observed TCR beta diversity and the percentage of naive T cells measured by flow cytometry.

As to this clonotype: What this receptor recognizes is not known. Within one base of it there is no much larger clone, and no base qualities were kept.

The library was generated by 5' RACE. Reads for this sample came from an Illumina HiSeq 2500. A second PCR of roughly 7 to 12 cycles was run with a J-beta primer mix and a sample-barcoded 5' primer. A template-switch 5' adaptor carrying 12 random nucleotides introduced a unique molecular identifier onto each TCR beta cDNA molecule. At least 3 million CDR3-containing paired-end reads were obtained from each sample. The Mint cDNA synthesis kit, primed by a TRBC-specific oligonucleotide, was used to synthesize first-strand cDNA from all RNA. All cDNA was treated with uracil-DNA glycosylase and then went through a first 18-cycle PCR with the universal primers M1SS and BC2_uni_R. The paper's processing steps were these. Normalization of each sample was performed by random selection of 1 million high-quality reads, each carrying a distinct molecular identifier. Instead of being binned into consensus sequences, reads that shared molecular identifiers were thrown out. CDR3 identification, clonotype clustering and error correction used MiTCR with a Q25 quality threshold and the strictest error-elimination algorithm. A nonparametric unseen species model with Euler transformation was used to estimate lower-bound total TCR beta diversity. Using fastp trimming at Q25 and MiXCR clonotype assembly, TCRdb reanalyzed the public sequencing data and kept in-frame beta chains. Duplicate CDR3 protein sequences are folded into a single record with the most common DNA and genes. The V and J calls and clone size are TCRdb's, not the authors'. The sample table shows over 600,000 distinct CDR3 sequences, and around 41% are seen once. The leading ten clones occupy 25% to 30% of the sample.

Ends trimmed: V by 4 bases, J by 3 bases; bases unmatched to a gene: 8. From a lookup of the germline V gene, CDR1 and CDR2 are MGHRA and YSYEKL. The CDR3, cysteine through phenylalanine, is 15 amino acids long. Left in the record is the CDR3 DNA by itself, 45 bases read in frame from the first base. Systemically healthy Caucasian individuals from Russia, around 39 in total and aged about 6 to 100 years, were included as donors. Around 9.8 milliliters of peripheral blood were collected from each donor into EDTA-treated Vacutainer tubes. PBMCs were isolated by Ficoll-Paque density-gradient centrifugation, with at least 6.5 million obtained per sample. Total RNA was extracted from PBMCs with Trizol reagent, with at least 6 micrograms obtained per sample. For every donor, flow cytometry on a PBMC aliquot measured the percentage of naive CD45RAhigh/CD27high T cells.

The TCR originated in an older man in good health. The chain was built from TRBV4-1 and TRBJ1-2; the junction holds 7 bases that match TRBD1. Material: blood. The nucleotide sequence reads as follows: TGCGCCAGCAGCCCCGGACAGGCGCGGGACTATGGCTACACCTTC. It encodes CASSPGQARDYGYTF.